This is a list of T cell receptor beta chains from one sample in a study of OX40 agonist ivuxolimab in advanced cancers. This table comes from immunoSEQ multiplex PCR, and its TCRdb copy is limited to in-frame clones, with some not included. The data show 30,000 to 40,000 clones, with more than 70% seen just once and about 34% held by the top ten. This sample comprised CD4+ or CD8+ T cells sorted from blood, obtained in a trial of the OX40 agonist ivuxolimab. The receptors stem from an adult with an advanced solid tumor such as melanoma, head and neck, liver or kidney cancer. Both conserved end residues are trimmed from each CDR3. Fields, in order: V gene, J gene, CDR3 protein.

>TRBV19|TRBJ2-1
ASSIVAGTYNEQF
>TRBV27|TRBJ1-4
ASSSEGTPGEKLF
>TRBV27|TRBJ2-3
ASSFYDSPDTQY
>TRBV28|TRBJ2-1
ASSTRGKNNEQF
>TRBV10-3|TRBJ2-5
AISEGTLQETQY
>TRBV7-8|TRBJ2-1
ASSLVALGGHEQF
>TRBV6-1|TRBJ2-7
ASSEIQFYEQY
>TRBV11-3|TRBJ2-5
ASSSGTGRTQETQY
>TRBV4-1|TRBJ2-4
ASSQEEGAQGIQY
>TRBV19|TRBJ2-1
ASKQGANEQF
>TRBV28|TRBJ2-3
ASSLFSGTDTQY
>TRBV11-1|TRBJ2-1
ASSSGSGSYNEQF
>TRBV29-1|TRBJ2-1
SVERLAAYNEQF
>TRBV19|TRBJ2-7
ASSIEQGATYEQY
>TRBV19|TRBJ2-7
ASSPSGGRGWHEQY
>TRBV4-1|TRBJ1-5
ASSQEHRAQPQH
>TRBV23-1|TRBJ1-2
ASRAPSPRTGKKTWGYT
>TRBV7-9|TRBJ1-5
ASSLGTANQPQH
>TRBV9|TRBJ2-3
ASSPRGGLTDTQY
>TRBV10-2|TRBJ2-3
ASSERDTQY
>TRBV6-5|TRBJ1-2
ASSLTGTYGYT
>TRBV29-1|TRBJ2-5
SGLRALDPTQY
>TRBV7-9|TRBJ1-2
ASSRPAGKDYGYT